One and the same sample provided the 21 T cell receptor beta chains below, sequenced in a study of T cell repertoires in cytomegalovirus infection. TCRdb called the reads again in MiXCR, with one record for every CDR3 protein. The sample has a few hundred thousand distinct CDR3 sequences; roughly 34% are singletons. Their target antigens are unknown. Here the sequenced sample was cultured PBMCs, taken from culture after CMV antigen stimulation. All receptors derive from a human donor in good health (CMV status not recorded). Some clones in this sample may be carry-over from other donors' samples.

In this sample, this clonotype turned up a few times. The J gene is TRBJ2-5, the V gene TRBV20-1; D possibly matches TRBD1 or TRBD2 (5 bases each). Germline V gene data show CDR1 as DFQATT and CDR2 as SNEGSKA (reference sequence). There are 16 residues in the CDR3. With 3 bases removed from V and 5 bases from J, the gap between germline ends came to 22 bases. As DNA, the CDR3 is TGCAGTGCTAGGGGATTCCCGGGACCGGTAGGGGAGACCCAGTACTTC. It translates to CSARGFPGPVGETQYF.

The chain is built from TRBV19 and TRBJ2-7, with TRBD1 matching 9 bases. CDR1 LNHDA and CDR2 SQIVND come from the germline V gene (reference sequence). CDR3 length: 13 residues. V shed 6 bases, J shed 6 bases, and the junction held 6 bases outside the gene matches. The CDR3 DNA follows: TGTGCCAGTAGCTGGGGACAGGGTGGCGAGCAGTACTTC. As protein: CASSWGQGGEQYF.

This clonotype was found a few times. The rearrangement joins TRBV7-9 to TRBJ2-1; no definite D call. The CDR3 is 13 amino acids. Trimming stripped 4 bases from V and 6 bases from J, with 10 bases between. CDR1 and CDR2 (germline): SEHNR, FQNEAQ (reference sequence). CDR3 residues: CASSSTGSNEQFF. CDR3 coding DNA: TGTGCCAGCAGCTCCACTGGGTCCAATGAGCAGTTCTTC. The whole variable domain, filled in from reference TRBV7-9 and TRBJ2-1, reads DTGVSQNPRHKITKRGQNVTFRCDPISEHNRLYWYRQTLGQGPEFLTYFQNEAQLEKSRLLSDRFSAERPKGSFSTLEIQRTEQGDSAMYLCASSSTGSNEQFFGPGTRLTVL.

V gene TRBV11-2 combines with J gene TRBJ2-1; 11 nucleotides align to TRBD1. Germline CDR1 is SGHAT and CDR2 is FQNNGV. This CDR3 is 17 amino acids long. The ends lost 4 bases at V and 4 bases at J; junction bases unmatched: 9. CDR3 bases: TGTGCCAGCAGCTACACTATGGGACAGGGGGTTTACAATGAGCAGTTCTTC. It encodes CASSYTMGQGVYNEQFF.

In this sample, this clonotype turned up many times. This chain links TRBV6-1 with TRBJ2-1; 12 bases line up with TRBD2. This CDR3 region has 17 residues. V gave up 5 bases and J gave up 1 base; unmatched junction bases: 6. Germline lookup yields CDR1 MNHNS and CDR2 SASEGT. As DNA, the CDR3 is TGTGCCAGCAGTCCCGGACTAGCGGGACGTTCCTACAATGAGCAGTTCTTC. Translated: CASSPGLAGRSYNEQFF.

This clonotype was seen only a few times. The V and J genes are TRBV19 and TRBJ1-1; no reliable D call. V dropped 4 bases and J dropped 2 bases, with 8 bases sitting between them. The CDR3 loop spans 13 amino acids. CDR1 LNHDA and CDR2 SQIVND come from the germline V gene (reference sequence). The CDR3 DNA reads as TGTGCCAGTAGTACGGAGTACAACACTGAAGCTTTCTTT. Its protein product is CASSTEYNTEAFF. Looking up the rest from reference TRBV19 and TRBJ1-1 gives the full variable domain: DGGITQSPKYLFRKEGQNVTLSCEQNLNHDAMYWYRQDPGQGLRLIYYSQIVNDFQKGDIAEGYSVSREKKESFPLTVTSAQKNPTAFYLCASSTEYNTEAFFGQGTRLTVV.

This clonotype has just one count. The rearrangement links TRBV10-3 to TRBJ1-6, with TRBD1 as a possible D gene (6 bases). The V gene lost 6 bases and the J gene lost 1 base, with 10 bases spanning the gap. The CDR3 has 15 amino acids. Germline V gene data show CDR1 as ENHRY and CDR2 as SYGVKD. CDR3 loop: CAIRDSESYNSPLHF. The CDR3 DNA is TGTGCCATCAGGGACAGCGAGTCCTATAATTCACCCCTCCACTTT.

This clonotype was detected a few times. The chain has TRBV3-1 and TRBJ2-6; no clear D gene. Germline CDR1 and CDR2: LGHDT and YNNKEL (reference sequence). With 4 bases removed from V and 4 bases from J, the gap between germline ends came to 8 bases. The CDR3 has 14 amino acids. The CDR3 reads CASSPSLGANVLTF. The CDR3 nucleotides are TGTGCCAGCAGCCCCTCCCTCGGGGCCAACGTCCTGACTTTC.

The chain's CDR3 is CASSYRENTGELFF. The CDR3 DNA reads TGTGCCAGCAGTTACCGGGAGAACACCGGGGAGCTGTTTTTT. The chain has TRBV2 and TRBJ2-2; TRBD2 is a possible D gene (5 bases). CDR3 length: 14 residues. Germline V gene data show CDR1 as SNHLY and CDR2 as FYNNEI. Between the trimmed V and J ends, which lost 5 bases and 1 base, there was a span of 8 bases.

The chain combines TRBV19 with TRBJ1-5; D is ambiguous. The CDR3 is 14 amino acids. V lost 1 base and J 5 bases, leaving 9 bases between the germline ends. Germline V lookup: CDR1 LNHDA, CDR2 SQIVND (reference sequence). The CDR3 DNA reads TGTGCCAGTAGTATAGTGCCGGAATATCAGCCCCAGCATTTT. Amino acids: CASSIVPEYQPQHF.

The rearrangement links TRBV5-1 to TRBJ2-6, with TRBD2 matching 8 bases. CDR1 is SGHRS, CDR2 YFSETQ, per germline. Trimming at V came to 4 bases and at J to 4 bases, leaving 10 bases not matched to a gene. The CDR3 is made up of 17 amino acids. The CDR3 spells CASSREPGGRGANVLTF. DNA of the CDR3: TGCGCCAGCAGCCGCGAACCGGGAGGGAGAGGGGCCAACGTCCTGACTTTC.

This clonotype was detected only a few times. The rearrangement links TRBV6-2 or TRBV6-3 to TRBJ2-4; D is perhaps TRBD1 (7 bases). The CDR3 runs 13 residues. The V gene's germline CDR1 is MNHEY and CDR2 SVGEGT. The V and J ends lost 10 bases and 7 bases respectively, with 17 bases between them. CDR3 sequence reads: CATMETGRNIQYF. CDR3 DNA: TGTGCCACCATGGAGACAGGGAGGAACATTCAGTACTTC.

At least ten counts were recorded for this clonotype. The chain has TRBV7-2 and TRBJ1-1, with D unresolved. Germline loops: CDR1 SGHTA, CDR2 FQGNSA. The length of the CDR3 is 14 residues. Between the trimmed V and J ends, which lost 5 bases and 0 bases, there was a span of 10 bases. CDR3 bases: TGTGCCAGCAGCCCGCCACCCGTGAACACTGAAGCTTTCTTT. As protein: CASSPPPVNTEAFF.

This clonotype was seen only once. V and J are TRBV7-9 and TRBJ1-2; 8 nucleotides match TRBD1. V dropped 6 bases and J dropped 4; count of bases not matched to a gene: 10. The CDR3 is 15 amino acids. Germline values: CDR1 SEHNR, CDR2 FQNEAQ (reference sequence). Here the CDR3 DNA reads TGTGCCAGCAGGGCTCCGGGACAGGTGTCCTATGGCTACACCTTC. Translated, it gives CASRAPGQVSYGYTF.

J is TRBJ2-7 and V is TRBV6-6; 10 bases agree with TRBD2. The CDR3 has 14 residues. With 7 bases clipped from V and 3 bases from J, the junction kept 6 bases outside the gene matches. CDR1 and CDR2 from the germline V gene are MNHNY and SVGAGI (reference sequence). The CDR3 region is CASIRGTSDYEQYF. Here the CDR3 DNA reads TGTGCCAGCATAAGAGGGACTAGCGACTACGAGCAGTACTTC.

This clonotype was counted between two and nine times. The chain joins TRBV6-1 to TRBJ2-5; TRBD2 matches 10 bases. In germline, CDR1 is MNHNS, CDR2 SASEGT. This CDR3 region has 16 residues. With 5 bases clipped from V and 2 bases from J, the junction kept 8 bases outside the gene matches. In DNA, the CDR3 is TGTGCCAGCAGTTCCCCGGTAGCGGGAGGTCAAGAGACCCAGTACTTC. Translation gives CASSSPVAGGQETQYF.

This clonotype showed up just once. This chain connects TRBV20-1 to TRBJ1-2; no definite D call. V gave up 1 base and J gave up 5 bases, with 5 bases separating them. Germline V gene data show CDR1 as DFQATT and CDR2 as SNEGSKA (reference sequence). This CDR3 is built from 11 residues. CDR3 in DNA: TGCAGTGCTAGAGCGCCGTATGGCTACACCTTC. Amino acid sequence: CSARAPYGYTF.

In its sample, this clonotype was seen many times. This chain uses TRBV7-8 with TRBJ2-2, with D unresolved. V was pared by 1 base and J by 1 base, with 10 bases between. The CDR3 consists of 16 residues. The germline V gene has CDR1 SGHVS and CDR2 FQNEAQ. The CDR3 sequence: CASSLGLTKNTGELFF. CDR3 sequence (DNA): TGTGCCAGCAGCTTAGGGCTAACGAAGAACACCGGGGAGCTGTTTTTT.

This clonotype was detected ten times or more. V is TRBV7-2 and J is TRBJ1-1; D is uncertain. Between the trimmed V and J ends, which lost 1 base and 5 bases, there was a span of 11 bases. The CDR3 is made up of 14 amino acids. Germline CDR1 reads SGHTA; CDR2 reads FQGNSA. The CDR3 region has the DNA TGTGCCAGCAGCTTAGGGCCCCAGAAGACTGAAGCTTTCTTT. Amino acids: CASSLGPQKTEAFF.

This chain joins TRBV7-2 and TRBJ1-5, with D possibly matching TRBD1 (5 bases). Trimming stripped 6 bases from V and 1 base from J, with 16 bases between. CDR3 length: 16 amino acids. The germline V gene has CDR1 SGHTA and CDR2 FQGNSA. CDR3 sequence (DNA): TGTGCCAGCAGTGTACGCGGGTGGGGGAGCAATCAGCCCCAGCATTTT. This encodes CASSVRGWGSNQPQHF.

The chain couples TRBV11-2 to TRBJ1-1; D is ambiguous. V dropped 5 bases and J dropped 7 bases, with 20 bases sitting between them. The CDR3 runs 15 residues. The germline gives CDR1 SGHAT, CDR2 FQNNGV. The CDR3 is CASSPPFSSKDEAFF. The CDR3 nucleotides read TGTGCCAGCAGCCCCCCTTTTAGCTCTAAGGATGAAGCTTTCTTT.